The next 27 T cell receptor beta chains were all read from a single sample in a study of identical twins. One entry per CDR3 protein, called by TCRdb with MiXCR from the 5' RACE reads. The repertoire holds roughly 720,000 distinct CDR3 sequences, with around a sixth as singletons. The same sample was also studied in work on T cells expressing NK-cell markers.

The material sequenced was PBMCs. Receptors originate from a woman aged 18-35 years in good health.

This clonotype showed up just a few times. The gene calls are TRBV4-1 and TRBJ2-1; D gene unclear. The CDR3 is 15 amino acids. V lost 4 bases and J lost 7, with 17 bases in between. Germline assignment: CDR1 MGHRA and CDR2 YSYEKL. This CDR3 is CASSPNEYSLNEQFF. Here the CDR3 DNA reads TGCGCCAGCAGCCCCAACGAGTATTCCCTTAATGAGCAGTTCTTC.

The genes are TRBV7-9 and TRBJ2-1, with D perhaps matching TRBD2 (5 bases). V gave up 6 bases and J gave up 10 bases, with 13 bases separating them. The germline gives CDR1 SEHNR, CDR2 FQNEAQ (reference sequence). The CDR3 loop spans 12 amino acids. The CDR3 DNA reads TGTGCCAGCAGGCCTTGGAGCGGAGAGCAGTTCTTC. It yields the protein CASRPWSGEQFF.

The rearrangement links TRBV2 to TRBJ1-2; 11 positions match TRBD1. Trimming took 5 bases from V and 0 from J; bases not matched to a gene: 5. Germline CDR1 SNHLY, CDR2 FYNNEI. This CDR3 has 16 amino acids. The CDR3 here is CASSRDRGSTNYGYTF. In DNA form, the CDR3 reads TGTGCCAGCAGTCGGGACAGGGGGTCCACTAACTATGGCTACACCTTC.

This clonotype appeared a few times. V is TRBV5-1 and J is TRBJ2-3, with 13 nucleotides matching TRBD2. Trimming at V came to 3 bases and at J to 5 bases, leaving 6 bases not matched to a gene. The CDR3 is 16 amino acids. Germline assignment: CDR1 SGHRS and CDR2 YFSETQ. The CDR3 loop is CASSYTGTSGVDTQYF. The CDR3 DNA follows: TGCGCCAGCAGCTACACCGGGACTAGCGGGGTAGATACGCAGTATTTT. The full variable domain, in which reference TRBV5-1 and TRBJ2-3 provide the parts outside the CDR3, is KAGVTQTPRYLIKTRGQQVTLSCSPISGHRSVSWYQQTPGQGLQFLFEYFSETQRNKGNFPGRFSGRQFSNSRSEMNVSTLELGDSALYLCASSYTGTSGVDTQYFGPGTRLTVL.

There are a few counts of this clonotype. This sequence joins TRBV20-1 and TRBJ2-3, with 9 bases matching TRBD2. Germline V gene sequence: CDR1 DFQATT, CDR2 SNEGSKA (reference sequence). V shed 1 base and J 0 bases; nucleotides not matched to a gene: 8. This CDR3 region has 17 residues. CDR3 sequence: CSARGVGTSGSTDTQYF. For the CDR3, the DNA is TGCAGTGCTAGAGGAGTTGGAACTAGCGGGAGCACAGATACGCAGTATTTT.

A few counts support this clonotype. The V gene is TRBV2, the J gene TRBJ1-1; D gene ambiguous. Germline CDR1 and CDR2: SNHLY and FYNNEI. V was trimmed by 7 bases and J by 1 base, leaving 13 bases between them. The CDR3 length is 14 residues. The CDR3 coding sequence is TGTGCCAGCACCATTTTTGGCAGGAACACTGAAGCTTTCTTT. Protein sequence: CASTIFGRNTEAFF. The full variable domain, with the rest looked up from reference TRBV2 and TRBJ1-1, is EPEVTQTPSHQVTQMGQEVILRCVPISNHLYFYWYRQILGQKVEFLVSFYNNEISEKSEIFDDQFSVERPDGSNFTLKIRSTKLEDSAMYFCASTIFGRNTEAFFGQGTRLTVV.

The V and J genes are TRBV12-3 or TRBV12-4 and TRBJ1-2; D may be TRBD1 (6 bases). The CDR3 is 14 residues long. The germline V and J ends were trimmed by 3 bases and 12 bases, with 20 bases remaining between them. The CDR3 region has the DNA TGTGCCAGCAGTTTGGGCTTCAAGGCAGGGGCCAACACCTTC. This encodes CASSLGFKAGANTF.

The chain uses TRBV5-1 and TRBJ2-1; TRBD1 or TRBD2 may be the D gene (5 bases each). V lost 0 bases to trimming and J lost 6 bases, with 13 bases between them. CDR1 is SGHRS, CDR2 YFSETQ, per germline. The CDR3 length is 15 residues. CDR3 nucleotide sequence: TGCGCCAGCAGCTTGGTAGCAGGGACCAGCAATGAGCAGTTCTTC. The encoded protein is CASSLVAGTSNEQFF.

To note about this clonotype: One junction end disagrees with the germline gene, perhaps due to a read error. The CDR3 is CASSEGFIPQENF. CDR3 bases: TGTGCCAGCAGTGAAGGTTTTATACCTCAAGAAAACTTC. The V gene is TRBV2, the J gene TRBJ2-7, with unresolved D. The CDR3 has 13 amino acids. Germline CDR1 and CDR2: SNHLY and FYNNEI.

The chain recombines TRBV18 with TRBJ1-4, with 7 positions matching TRBD1. Germline V gene lookup returns CDR1 KGHSH and CDR2 LQKENI. V lost 3 bases to trimming and J lost 5 bases; unmatched junction nucleotides: 15. This CDR3 spans 18 amino acids. The CDR3 bases are TGTGCCAGCTCACCCCCATTAGGGGGCGCTTTTGGAAATGAAAAACTGTTTTTT. Protein product: CASSPPLGGAFGNEKLFF.

The V call is TRBV20-1, the J call TRBJ2-7, with D hard to call. The CDR3 covers 11 residues. V shed 1 base and J shed 3 bases, with 4 bases lying between them. Germline lookup yields CDR1 DFQATT and CDR2 SNEGSKA (reference sequence). CDR3 region: CSARVLYEQYF. DNA for the CDR3: TGCAGTGCTAGAGTGCTCTACGAGCAGTACTTC.

This clonotype was counted a few times. J is TRBJ2-6 and V is TRBV6-5, with a tentative D call TRBD2 (5 bases). The CDR3 contains 16 residues. Trimming shortened V by 2 bases and J by 4 bases, and 12 bases separated the two germline ends. CDR1 and CDR2 from the germline V gene are MNHEY and SVGAGI. CDR3 DNA: TGTGCCAGCAGTTACGGGATCGGGGTGGGGGCCAACGTCCTGACTTTC. Protein sequence: CASSYGIGVGANVLTF.

In this sample, this clonotype turned up a few times. This sequence joins TRBV12-3 or TRBV12-4 and TRBJ2-7, with D perhaps matching TRBD1 or TRBD2 (5 bases each). The CDR3 runs 16 residues. V shed 6 bases and J shed 2 bases, with 20 bases lying between them. In DNA, the CDR3 is TGTGCCAGCAGCCCTTTTGGGGGAGTAAGTGCCTACGAGCAGTACTTC. Its protein product is CASSPFGGVSAYEQYF.

This clonotype turned up a few times. This chain links TRBV20-1 with TRBJ2-1; D is perhaps TRBD2 (5 bases). V lost 1 base, J lost 3 bases, and 13 bases lay in between. The CDR3 has 15 amino acids. Germline CDR1 reads DFQATT; CDR2 reads SNEGSKA (reference sequence). Here the CDR3 reads CSARGGSGLYNEQFF. In nucleotides, the CDR3 is TGCAGTGCTAGAGGCGGGTCCGGCCTCTACAATGAGCAGTTCTTC.

This clonotype was seen only a few times. Relative to the germline gene, one junction end is altered; a read error may explain this. The V call is TRBV12-3 or TRBV12-4, the J call TRBJ1-2; 7 nucleotides match TRBD1. The CDR3 covers 11 residues. The CDR3 here is CASSYLQGINF. CDR3 DNA: TGTGCCAGCAGTTACTTACAGGGGATCAACTTC.

The rearrangement links TRBV12-3 or TRBV12-4 to TRBJ1-5; D perhaps matches TRBD1 (6 bases). The V and J ends lost 5 bases and 7 bases respectively, with 15 bases between them. The CDR3 has 14 amino acids. CDR3 sequence: CASSVQPGEQPQHF. The CDR3, as DNA: TGTGCCAGCAGTGTACAGCCAGGGGAACAGCCCCAGCATTTT.

The V and J genes are TRBV4-1 and TRBJ1-1, with 9 bases identical to TRBD1. This CDR3 contains 14 residues. The junction had 4 bases not matched to a gene; V was cut back by 3 bases and J by 5 bases. CDR1 and CDR2 (germline): MGHRA, YSYEKL. This CDR3 reads CASSHPGQGTEAFF. The CDR3 region has the DNA TGCGCCAGCAGCCATCCGGGACAGGGAACTGAAGCTTTCTTT.

This clonotype was seen a handful of times. The chain uses TRBV9 and TRBJ1-3; D not certain. Germline V CDR1 and CDR2: SGDLS, YYNGEE. The CDR3 covers 15 residues. With 0 bases removed from V and 4 bases from J, the gap between germline ends came to 11 bases. This CDR3 reads CASSVDESTGNTIYF. As DNA, the CDR3 is TGTGCCAGCAGCGTAGACGAAAGTACGGGAAACACCATATATTTT.

The sample holds a few counts of this clonotype. This chain connects TRBV5-1 to TRBJ2-7, with 11 bases lining up with TRBD2. Germline V gene sequence: CDR1 SGHRS, CDR2 YFSETQ. V shed 4 bases and J 2 bases; nucleotides not matched to a gene: 8. This CDR3 contains 16 residues. Here the CDR3 DNA reads TGCGCCAGCAGCCCCCCGGGACTAGCGGCCACCTACGAGCAGTACTTC. It encodes CASSPPGLAATYEQYF.

This clonotype was picked up a small number of times. The chain links TRBV5-1 to TRBJ2-1, with D perhaps TRBD2 (6 bases). V dropped 0 bases and J dropped 5 bases, with 12 bases sitting between them. CDR1 and CDR2 (germline): SGHRS, YFSETQ. The CDR3 runs to 15 residues. Written as DNA, the CDR3 is TGCGCCAGCAGCTTGGCCGGGGTAGCGGACAATGAGCAGTTCTTC. As protein: CASSLAGVADNEQFF.

The chain recombines TRBV4-1 with TRBJ2-7; no clear D gene. Germline lookup yields CDR1 MGHRA and CDR2 YSYEKL. CDR3 length: 15 amino acids. V lost 5 bases to trimming and J lost 3 bases, with 17 bases between them. The CDR3 DNA reads as TGCGCCAGCAGCTCGATTCCGGGCCAAAACTACGAGCAGTACTTC. This sequence encodes CASSSIPGQNYEQYF.

In its sample, this clonotype was seen many times. The V gene is TRBV29-1, the J gene TRBJ2-1, with 13 bases fitting TRBD2. Germline assignment: CDR1 SQVTM and CDR2 ANQGSEA. Unmatched junction bases numbered 1, after V lost 3 bases and J lost 2 bases. This CDR3 is built from 15 residues. The CDR3 here is CSVDGTSGTYNEQFF. The DNA of the CDR3 is TGCAGCGTTGACGGGACTAGCGGGACCTACAATGAGCAGTTCTTC.

V usage is TRBV20-1 and J usage is TRBJ1-5; D not resolved. CDR3 length: 15 amino acids. Germline lookup yields CDR1 DFQATT and CDR2 SNEGSKA (reference sequence). Trimming took off 6 bases at V and 8 bases at J, with 23 bases between the two ends. The CDR3 here is CSAGSREDYREPQHF. DNA for the CDR3: TGCAGTGCCGGAAGCCGAGAAGATTATCGGGAGCCCCAGCATTTT.

This clonotype appeared a few times. The V and J genes are TRBV10-3 and TRBJ2-7; perhaps D is TRBD1 or TRBD2 (5 bases each). CDR1 ENHRY and CDR2 SYGVKD come from the germline V gene. The CDR3 loop spans 13 amino acids. Trimming cost V 7 bases and J 0 bases, with 10 bases left between them. DNA of the CDR3: TGTGCCATCAAAAGGGACGGCTCCTACGAGCAGTACTTC. It codes for CAIKRDGSYEQYF.

V is TRBV6-5 and J is TRBJ2-5; no firm D call. This CDR3 comprises 17 residues. V was clipped by 2 bases and J by 4 bases, with 20 bases between them. From germline, CDR1 is MNHEY and CDR2 SVGAGI. This chain's CDR3 is CASSYLRPPSPGETQYF. For the CDR3, the DNA is TGTGCCAGCAGTTACCTCCGGCCGCCAAGCCCAGGAGAGACCCAGTACTTC.

The CDR3 nucleotides are TGCGCCAGCAGCTTGGGACAGGGGTTTTGGTCACCCCTCCACTTT. Protein sequence: CASSLGQGFWSPLHF. V and J are TRBV5-1 and TRBJ1-6; 8 bases are shared with TRBD1. Unmatched junction bases numbered 6, after V lost 0 bases and J lost 10 bases. In germline, CDR1 is SGHRS, CDR2 YFSETQ. CDR3 length equals 15 residues.

This clonotype was detected only a few times. J is TRBJ1-1 and V is TRBV5-1; D is unresolved. This CDR3 spans 14 amino acids. V gave up 1 base and J gave up 4 bases, with 11 bases separating them. Germline CDR1 is SGHRS and CDR2 is YFSETQ. The CDR3 nucleotides read TGCGCCAGCAGCTTGCATTCCCTCCCCACTGAAGCTTTCTTT. Translated: CASSLHSLPTEAFF.